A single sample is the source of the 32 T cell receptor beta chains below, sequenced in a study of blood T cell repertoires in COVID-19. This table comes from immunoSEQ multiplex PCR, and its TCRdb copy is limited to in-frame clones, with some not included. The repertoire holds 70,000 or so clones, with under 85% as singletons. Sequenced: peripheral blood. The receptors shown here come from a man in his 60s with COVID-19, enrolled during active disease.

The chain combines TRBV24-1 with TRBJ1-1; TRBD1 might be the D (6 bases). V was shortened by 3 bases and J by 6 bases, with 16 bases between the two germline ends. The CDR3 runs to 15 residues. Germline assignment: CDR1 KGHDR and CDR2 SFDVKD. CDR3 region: CATSDSTGRGAEAFF. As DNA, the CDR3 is TGTGCCACCAGTGATAGCACAGGGCGAGGTGCTGAAGCTTTCTTT.

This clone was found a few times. CDR3 sequence: CASSPRTGSRETQYF. In DNA form, the CDR3 reads TGTGCCAGCAGCCCCAGGACAGGGAGTCGGGAGACCCAGTACTTC. The chain recombines TRBV3-1 (or the pseudogene TRBV3-2) with TRBJ2-5; 8 nucleotides agree with TRBD1. The CDR3 contains 15 residues. Per germline, CDR1 LGHDT and CDR2 YNNKEL (reference sequence). V lost 4 bases and J lost 5; bases outside the gene matches: 9.

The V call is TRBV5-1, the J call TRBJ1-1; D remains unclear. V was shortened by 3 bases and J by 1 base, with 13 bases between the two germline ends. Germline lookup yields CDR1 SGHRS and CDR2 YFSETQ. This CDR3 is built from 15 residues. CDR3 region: CASSSLGEGNTEAFF. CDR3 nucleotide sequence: TGCGCCAGCAGCTCCCTTGGGGAGGGGAACACTGAAGCTTTCTTT.

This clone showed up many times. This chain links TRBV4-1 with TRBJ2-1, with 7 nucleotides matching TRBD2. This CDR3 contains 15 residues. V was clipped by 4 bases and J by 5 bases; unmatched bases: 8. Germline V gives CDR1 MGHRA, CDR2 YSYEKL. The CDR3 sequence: CASSRIAGINNEQFF. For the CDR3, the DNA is TGCGCCAGCAGCCGTATAGCGGGTATCAACAATGAGCAGTTCTTC.

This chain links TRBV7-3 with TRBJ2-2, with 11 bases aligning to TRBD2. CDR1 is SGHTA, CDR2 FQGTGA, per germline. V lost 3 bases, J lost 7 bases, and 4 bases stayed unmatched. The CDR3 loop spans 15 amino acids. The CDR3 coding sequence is TGTGCCAGCAGCTTGACTAGCGGGAATGGCGGGGAGCTGTTTTTT. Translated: CASSLTSGNGGELFF.

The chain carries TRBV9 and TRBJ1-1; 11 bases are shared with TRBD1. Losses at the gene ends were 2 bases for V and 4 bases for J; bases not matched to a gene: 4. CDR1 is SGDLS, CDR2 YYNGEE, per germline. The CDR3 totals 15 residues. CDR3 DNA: TGTGCCAGCAGCGTCACCGGGACAGGGGGCACTGAAGCTTTCTTT. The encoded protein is CASSVTGTGGTEAFF.

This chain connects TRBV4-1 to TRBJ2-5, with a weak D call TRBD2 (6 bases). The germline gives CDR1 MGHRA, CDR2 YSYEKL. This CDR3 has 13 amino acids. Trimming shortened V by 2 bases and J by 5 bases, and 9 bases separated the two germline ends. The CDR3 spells CASSQWRGETQYF. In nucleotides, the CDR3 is TGCGCCAGCAGCCAATGGAGGGGCGAGACCCAGTACTTC.

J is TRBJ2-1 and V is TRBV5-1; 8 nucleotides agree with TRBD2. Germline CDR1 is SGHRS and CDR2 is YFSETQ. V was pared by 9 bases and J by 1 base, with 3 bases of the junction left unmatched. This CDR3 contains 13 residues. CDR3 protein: CATQRESYNEQFF. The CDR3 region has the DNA TGCGCCACCCAGCGGGAGTCCTACAATGAGCAGTTCTTC.

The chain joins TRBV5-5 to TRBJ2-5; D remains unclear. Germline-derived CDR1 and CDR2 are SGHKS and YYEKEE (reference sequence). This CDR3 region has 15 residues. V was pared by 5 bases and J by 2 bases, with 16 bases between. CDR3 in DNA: TGTGCCAGCAGTCGGCTGACTGAGAGTCAAGAGACCCAGTACTTC. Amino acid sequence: CASSRLTESQETQYF.

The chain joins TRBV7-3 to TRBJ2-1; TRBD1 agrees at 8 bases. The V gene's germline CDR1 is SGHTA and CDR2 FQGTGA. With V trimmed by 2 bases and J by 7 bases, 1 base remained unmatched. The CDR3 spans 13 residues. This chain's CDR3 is CASSLGQGNEQFF. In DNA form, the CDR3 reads TGTGCCAGCAGCTTAGGACAGGGTAATGAGCAGTTCTTC.

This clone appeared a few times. CDR3 amino acids: CASSLLRDPEKLFF. CDR3 coding DNA: TGTGCCAGCAGTCTTCTCAGGGATCCGGAAAAACTGTTTTTT. The J gene is TRBJ1-4, the V gene TRBV11-2, with D perhaps matching TRBD1 (5 bases). Germline CDR1 is SGHAT and CDR2 is FQNNGV. The V end lost 6 bases, the J end lost 8 bases, and 16 bases lay between the germline ends. This CDR3 region has 14 residues.

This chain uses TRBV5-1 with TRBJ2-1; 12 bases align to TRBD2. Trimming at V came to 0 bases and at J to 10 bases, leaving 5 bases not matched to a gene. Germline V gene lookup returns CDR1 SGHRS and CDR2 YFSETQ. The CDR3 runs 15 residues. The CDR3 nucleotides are TGCGCCAGCAGCTTGGTGACTAGCGGGGGAGGGGAGCAGTTCTTC. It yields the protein CASSLVTSGGGEQFF.

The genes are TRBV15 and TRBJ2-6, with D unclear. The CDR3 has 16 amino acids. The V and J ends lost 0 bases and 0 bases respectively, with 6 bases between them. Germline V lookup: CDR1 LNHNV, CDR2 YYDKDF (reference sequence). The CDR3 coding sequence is TGTGCCACCAGCAGAGACCTAAGCTCTGGGGCCAACGTCCTGACTTTC. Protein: CATSRDLSSGANVLTF.

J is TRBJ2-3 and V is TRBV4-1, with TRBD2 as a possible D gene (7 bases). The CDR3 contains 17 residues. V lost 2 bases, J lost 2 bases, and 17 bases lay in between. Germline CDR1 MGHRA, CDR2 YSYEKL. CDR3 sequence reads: CASSQRFGGGPTDTQYF. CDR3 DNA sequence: TGCGCCAGCAGCCAACGGTTTGGCGGGGGCCCCACAGATACGCAGTATTTT.

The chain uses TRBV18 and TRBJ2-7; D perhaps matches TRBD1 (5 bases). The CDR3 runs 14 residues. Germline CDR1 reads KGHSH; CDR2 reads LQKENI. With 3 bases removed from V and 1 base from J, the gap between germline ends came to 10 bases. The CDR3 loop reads CASSPDTFSYEQYF. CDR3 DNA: TGTGCCAGCTCACCGGACACCTTTTCCTACGAGCAGTACTTC.

The DNA for the CDR3 is TGCGCCAGCAGCTTATCCGGGACAGGGCGGCCCGGGGAGCTGTTTTTT. Its translation: CASSLSGTGRPGELFF. The gene calls are TRBV5-1 and TRBJ2-2; 9 bases align to TRBD1. This CDR3 is built from 16 residues. V trimming: 2 bases; J trimming: 6 bases; junction bases outside the gene matches: 8. Germline assignment: CDR1 SGHRS and CDR2 YFSETQ.

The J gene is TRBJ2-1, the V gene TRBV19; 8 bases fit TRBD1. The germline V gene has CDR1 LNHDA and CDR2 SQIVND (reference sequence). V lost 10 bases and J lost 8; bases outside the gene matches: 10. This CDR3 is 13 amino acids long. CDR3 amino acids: CATAGQGWDEQFF. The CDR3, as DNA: TGTGCCACCGCCGGACAGGGCTGGGATGAGCAGTTCTTC.

The CDR3 is CASSQKNWETQYF. The DNA of the CDR3 is TGTGCCAGCAGCCAAAAAAACTGGGAGACCCAGTACTTC. The chain uses TRBV14 and TRBJ2-5; D is uncertain. Deletions cut 2 bases from V and 5 bases from J, with 9 bases between. The V gene's germline CDR1 is SGHDN and CDR2 FVKESK. This CDR3 contains 13 residues.

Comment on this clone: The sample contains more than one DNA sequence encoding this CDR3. CDR3 region: CAWSAGQPNTEAFF. CDR3 sequence (DNA): TGTGCCTGGAGTGCGGGACAGCCGAACACTGAAGCTTTCTTT. The gene calls are TRBV30 and TRBJ1-1, with 7 bases identical to TRBD1. Trimming at V came to 1 base and at J to 1 base, leaving 3 bases not matched to a gene. CDR1 GTSNPN and CDR2 SVGIG come from the germline V gene (reference sequence). CDR3 length equals 14 residues.

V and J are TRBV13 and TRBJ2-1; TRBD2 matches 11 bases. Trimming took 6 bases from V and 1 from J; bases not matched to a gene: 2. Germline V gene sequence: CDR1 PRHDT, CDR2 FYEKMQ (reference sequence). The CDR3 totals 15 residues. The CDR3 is CASRPSGGSYNEQFF. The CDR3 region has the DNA TGTGCCAGCAGGCCTAGCGGGGGGTCCTACAATGAGCAGTTCTTC.

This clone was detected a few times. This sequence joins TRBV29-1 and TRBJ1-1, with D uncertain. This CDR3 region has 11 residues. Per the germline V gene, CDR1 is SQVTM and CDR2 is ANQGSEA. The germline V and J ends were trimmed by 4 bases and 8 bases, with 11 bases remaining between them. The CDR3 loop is CSVGRGQEAFF. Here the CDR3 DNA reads TGCAGCGTTGGAAGAGGGCAGGAAGCTTTCTTT.

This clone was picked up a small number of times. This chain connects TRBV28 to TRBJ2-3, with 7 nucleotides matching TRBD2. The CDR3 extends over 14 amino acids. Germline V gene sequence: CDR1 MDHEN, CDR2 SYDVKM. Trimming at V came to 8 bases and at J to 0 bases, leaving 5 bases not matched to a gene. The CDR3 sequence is CASGGGLSTDTQYF. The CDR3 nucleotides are TGTGCCAGCGGGGGGGGACTGAGCACAGATACGCAGTATTTT.

The CDR3 reads CASSQSANRGNTEAFF. In nucleotides, the CDR3 is TGCGCCAGCAGTCAATCGGCTAACAGGGGAAACACTGAAGCTTTCTTT. This rearrangement joins TRBV23-1 to TRBJ1-1, with TRBD1 identical over 7 bases. TRBV23-1 is designated an ORF whose function remains uncertain. V lost 0 bases to trimming and J lost 2 bases; unmatched junction nucleotides: 6. The CDR3 contains 16 residues.

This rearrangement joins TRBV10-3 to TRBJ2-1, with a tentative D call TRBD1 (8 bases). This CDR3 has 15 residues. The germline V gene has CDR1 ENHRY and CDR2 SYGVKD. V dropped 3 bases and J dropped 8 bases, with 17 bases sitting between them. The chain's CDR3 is CAISEAGQVADEQFF. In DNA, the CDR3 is TGTGCCATCAGTGAAGCGGGACAGGTGGCCGATGAGCAGTTCTTC.

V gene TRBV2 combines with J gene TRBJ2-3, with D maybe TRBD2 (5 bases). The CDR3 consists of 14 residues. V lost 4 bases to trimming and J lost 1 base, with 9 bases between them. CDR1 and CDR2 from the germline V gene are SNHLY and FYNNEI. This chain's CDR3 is CASSVTSGTDTQYF. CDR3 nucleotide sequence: TGTGCCAGCAGTGTTACTAGTGGCACAGATACGCAGTATTTT.

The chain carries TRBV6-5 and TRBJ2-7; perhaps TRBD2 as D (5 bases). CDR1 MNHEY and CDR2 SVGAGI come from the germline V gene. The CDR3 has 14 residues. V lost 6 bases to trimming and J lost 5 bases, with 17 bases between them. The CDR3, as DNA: TGTGCCAGCAGGGAGGCCTGGGCCGTCGACGAGCAGTACTTC. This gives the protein CASREAWAVDEQYF.

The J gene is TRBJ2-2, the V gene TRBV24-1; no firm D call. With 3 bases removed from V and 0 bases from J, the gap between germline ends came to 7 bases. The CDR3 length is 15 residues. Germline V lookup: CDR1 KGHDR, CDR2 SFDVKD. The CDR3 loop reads CATSDATANTGELFF. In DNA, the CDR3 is TGTGCCACCAGTGATGCGACTGCGAACACCGGGGAGCTGTTTTTT.

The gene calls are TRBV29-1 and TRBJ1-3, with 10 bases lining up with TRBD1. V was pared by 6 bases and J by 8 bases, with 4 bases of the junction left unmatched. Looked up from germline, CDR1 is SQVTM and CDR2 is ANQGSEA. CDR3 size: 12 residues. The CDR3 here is CSVIGQGDTIYF. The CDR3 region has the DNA TGCAGCGTAATCGGACAGGGGGACACCATATATTTT.

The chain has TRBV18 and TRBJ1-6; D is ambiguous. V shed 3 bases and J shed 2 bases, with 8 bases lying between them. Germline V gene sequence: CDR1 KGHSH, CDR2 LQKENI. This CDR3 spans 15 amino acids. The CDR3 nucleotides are TGTGCCAGCTCACCCGCCGCGGCCTATAATTCACCCCTCCACTTT. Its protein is CASSPAAAYNSPLHF. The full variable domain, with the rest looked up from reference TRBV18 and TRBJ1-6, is NAGVMQNPRHLVRRRGQEARLRCSPMKGHSHVYWYRQLPEEGLKFMVYLQKENIIDESGMPKERFSAEFPKEGPSILRIQQVVRGDSAAYFCASSPAAAYNSPLHFGNGTRLTVT.

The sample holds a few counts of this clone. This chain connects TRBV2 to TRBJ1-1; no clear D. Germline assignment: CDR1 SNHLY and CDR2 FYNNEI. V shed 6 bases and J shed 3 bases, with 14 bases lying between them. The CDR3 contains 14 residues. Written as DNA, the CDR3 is TGTGCCAGCAGCAAGACACAGTCGGACACTGAAGCTTTCTTT. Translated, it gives CASSKTQSDTEAFF.

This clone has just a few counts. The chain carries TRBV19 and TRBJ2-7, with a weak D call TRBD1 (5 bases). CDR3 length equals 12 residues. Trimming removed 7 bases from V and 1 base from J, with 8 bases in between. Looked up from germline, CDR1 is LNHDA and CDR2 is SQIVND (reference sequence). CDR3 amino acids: CASTDRSYEQYF. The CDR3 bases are TGTGCCAGTACAGACAGATCCTACGAGCAGTACTTC.

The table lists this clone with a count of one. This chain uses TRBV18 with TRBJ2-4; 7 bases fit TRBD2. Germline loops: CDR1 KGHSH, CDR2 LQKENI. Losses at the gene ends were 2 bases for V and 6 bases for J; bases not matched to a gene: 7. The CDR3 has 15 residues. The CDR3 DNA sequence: TGTGCCAGCTCACCAATGCGCGGGAGTGGAAACATTCAGTACTTC. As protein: CASSPMRGSGNIQYF.